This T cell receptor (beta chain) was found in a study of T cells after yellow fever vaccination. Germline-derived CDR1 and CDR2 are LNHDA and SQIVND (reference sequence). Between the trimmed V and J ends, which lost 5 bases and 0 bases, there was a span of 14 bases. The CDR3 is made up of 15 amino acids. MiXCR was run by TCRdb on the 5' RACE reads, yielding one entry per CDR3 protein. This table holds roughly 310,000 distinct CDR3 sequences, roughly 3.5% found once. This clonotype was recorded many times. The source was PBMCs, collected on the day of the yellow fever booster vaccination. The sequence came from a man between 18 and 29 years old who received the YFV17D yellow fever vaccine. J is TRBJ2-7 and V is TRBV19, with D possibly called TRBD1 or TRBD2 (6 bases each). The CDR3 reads CASSPRRGVSYEQYF. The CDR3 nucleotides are TGTGCCAGTAGTCCAAGGAGGGGGGTCTCCTACGAGCAGTACTTC.